This record covers a single T cell receptor beta chain. TCRdb keeps only in-frame clones here, not all; method: immunoSEQ multiplex PCR. The sample contains 250,000 to 300,000 clones, over 75% of which appear only once. This study enrolled people aged 18 to 89 from about two dozen US geographic areas. These data are taken from a study of blood T cell repertoires in COVID-19. Background on the study: COVID-19 samples, acute and convalescent, were from the United States, Italy and Spain. Sources were T cells, B-cell-depleted T cells, or PBMCs; the material itself was cDNA or gDNA.

This CDR3 is built from 15 residues. Trimming shortened V by 4 bases and J by 7 bases, and 21 bases separated the two germline ends. CDR1 SGHRS and CDR2 YFSETQ come from the germline V gene. The clonotype originates from a woman in her 30s who had recovered from COVID-19. Input material: PBMCs or T cells enriched from blood (not recorded which). The chain employs TRBV5-1 and TRBJ2-7, with D perhaps TRBD1 (6 bases). CDR3 region: CASSQSTTGGKEQYF. CDR3 DNA sequence: TGCGCCAGCAGCCAATCTACGACAGGCGGTAAAGAGCAGTACTTC.